The 15 T cell receptor beta chains listed next were all sequenced from one sample in a study of T cells expressing NK-cell markers. Following a re-call of the 5' RACE reads, TCRdb has one entry per CDR3 protein and lacks DNA. Listed are 400,000 to 450,000 distinct CDR3 sequences; 7.3% falls within the top ten. The sequencing input was blood T cells: a sorted CD56 or NKG2C T cell subset, CD4+ or CD8+ T cells, or bulk PBMC T cells (not recorded which). Receptors originate from a woman aged 18-70 years in good health.

The J gene is TRBJ2-1, the V gene TRBV5-1; the TCRdb call, TRBD1, lacks DNA for checking. Germline V gene sequence: CDR1 SGHRS, CDR2 YFSETQ. The CDR3 is 14 amino acids. This chain's CDR3 is CASSSLLEGNEQFF.

The chain recombines TRBV10-2 with TRBJ2-1. The CDR3 contains 15 residues. Germline V CDR1 and CDR2: WSHSY, SAAADI. The CDR3 reads CASRTDAMTYNEQFF.

This rearrangement joins TRBV6-1 to TRBJ2-2; TCRdb outputs TRBD1, but without DNA this stays unchecked. Germline assignment: CDR1 MNHNS and CDR2 SASEGT. The CDR3 contains 14 residues. The CDR3 loop is CASNNRGDVRELFF.

V is TRBV3-1 and J is TRBJ2-5; the TRBD2 assignment by TCRdb is unverifiable without DNA. CDR1 and CDR2 (germline): LGHDT, YNNKEL (reference sequence). This CDR3 comprises 16 residues. The chain's CDR3 is CASSSHSGGTQETQYF.

The chain has TRBV5-1 and TRBJ2-2; TCRdb's D call, TRBD2, is unchecked because there is no DNA. Germline values: CDR1 SGHRS, CDR2 YFSETQ. The CDR3 runs to 14 residues. The CDR3 sequence is CASSWGDSPRELFF.

The rearrangement joins TRBV10-3 to TRBJ2-7. There are 12 residues in the CDR3. CDR1 is ENHRY and CDR2 is SYGVKD in the germline V gene. CDR3 loop: CAISDSSYEQYF.

This sequence joins TRBV20-1 and TRBJ2-1; the D gene TCRdb calls, TRBD1, cannot be checked with no DNA. Germline V gene data show CDR1 as DFQATT and CDR2 as SNEGSKA (reference sequence). The CDR3 extends over 14 amino acids. Here the CDR3 reads CSASLGSSYNEQFF.

The chain recombines TRBV20-1 with TRBJ2-7; TCRdb's assignment of TRBD1 cannot be checked, as there is no DNA. The germline CDR1 and CDR2 sequences are DFQATT and SNEGSKA (reference sequence). The CDR3 is made up of 14 amino acids. The CDR3 reads CSAEIPGQGTEQYF.

The chain has TRBV7-3 and TRBJ2-2; absent DNA, TCRdb's TRBD2 call cannot be checked. The CDR3 consists of 15 residues. Germline-derived CDR1 and CDR2 are SGHTA and FQGTGA. The CDR3 here is CASNPGLGDTGELFF.

V usage is TRBV20-1 and J usage is TRBJ1-5. The CDR3 totals 15 residues. Germline V gene data show CDR1 as DFQATT and CDR2 as SNEGSKA (reference sequence). CDR3: CSARVRGLSNQPQHF.

The chain employs TRBV5-1 and TRBJ1-2; with no DNA, the TCRdb D assignment of TRBD1 cannot be verified. Germline CDR1 and CDR2: SGHRS and YFSETQ. The CDR3 sequence is 16 residues long. The chain's CDR3 is CASSQGTAVRNYGYTF. Filled out from reference TRBV5-1 and TRBJ1-2, the complete variable domain reads KAGVTQTPRYLIKTRGQQVTLSCSPISGHRSVSWYQQTPGQGLQFLFEYFSETQRNKGNFPGRFSGRQFSNSRSEMNVSTLELGDSALYLCASSQGTAVRNYGYTFGSGTRLTVV.

The chain combines TRBV29-1 with TRBJ2-7; the D call from TCRdb, TRBD1, cannot be confirmed without DNA. The CDR3 consists of 13 residues. CDR1 and CDR2 (germline): SQVTM, ANQGSEA. The CDR3 region is CSALDQNSYEQYF.

This rearrangement joins TRBV20-1 to TRBJ2-1. The CDR3 spans 14 residues. Germline loops: CDR1 DFQATT, CDR2 SNEGSKA (reference sequence). CDR3 protein: CSALGSGSYNEQFF.

CDR3 region: CSARAMPRGPGLAKTYEQYF. The chain carries TRBV20-1 and TRBJ2-7; no DNA is available, so the TRBD2 call from TCRdb remains unchecked. CDR3 length equals 20 residues. Germline V gives CDR1 DFQATT, CDR2 SNEGSKA (reference sequence).

The rearrangement joins TRBV7-9 to TRBJ2-5; the TCRdb D gene call, TRBD2, has no DNA to confirm it. Germline V gene lookup returns CDR1 SEHNR and CDR2 FQNEAQ (reference sequence). This CDR3 is 14 amino acids long. The CDR3 protein is CASRPTSSQETQYF. Together with reference TRBV7-9 and TRBJ2-5, the CDR3 gives the full variable domain: DTGVSQNPRHKITKRGQNVTFRCDPISEHNRLYWYRQTLGQGPEFLTYFQNEAQLEKSRLLSDRFSAERPKGSFSTLEIQRTEQGDSAMYLCASRPTSSQETQYFGPGTRLLVL.